This paragraph reports one T cell receptor beta chain. The source of the sample is a study of STAT5B mutations in CD4+ large granular lymphocyte leukemia. This CDR3 comprises 17 residues. CDR1 is LNHDA and CDR2 is SQIVND in the germline V gene (reference sequence). The V segment lost 5 bases and the J segment 6 bases; nucleotides outside the gene matches: 12. Here immunoSEQ multiplex PCR was the method, and the copy in TCRdb shows in-frame clones only, minus some. The sample records 20,000 to 25,000 clones, more than 65% being singletons. The TCR originated in a human donor in good health. This chain joins TRBV19 and TRBJ2-2; 10 bases are a match to TRBD2. Sequencing was carried out using CD4+ T cells from blood buffy coats. CDR3 DNA: TGTGCCAGTAGTTCCCCCGCTAGCGGGAGAAGGGCCGGGGAGCTGTTTTTT. It is translated as CASSSPASGRRAGELFF.